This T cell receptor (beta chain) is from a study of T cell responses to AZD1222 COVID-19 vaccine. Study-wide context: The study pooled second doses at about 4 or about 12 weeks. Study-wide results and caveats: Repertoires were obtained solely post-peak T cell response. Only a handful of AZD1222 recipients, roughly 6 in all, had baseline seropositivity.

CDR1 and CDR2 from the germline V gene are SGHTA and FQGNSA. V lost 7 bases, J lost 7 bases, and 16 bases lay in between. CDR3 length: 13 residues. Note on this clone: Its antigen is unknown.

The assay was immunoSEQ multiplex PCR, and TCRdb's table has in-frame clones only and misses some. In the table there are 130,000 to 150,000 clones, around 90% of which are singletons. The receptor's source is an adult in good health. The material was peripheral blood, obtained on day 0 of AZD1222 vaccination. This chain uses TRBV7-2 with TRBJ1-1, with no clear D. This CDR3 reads CASTSWVGYEAFF. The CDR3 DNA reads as TGTGCCAGCACCTCGTGGGTGGGTTATGAAGCTTTCTTT.